The rows below give T cell receptor beta chains drawn from one sample of a study of beta chain features in type 1 diabetes. Sequenced by immunoSEQ multiplex PCR; TCRdb stores in-frame clones only, minus some. Of about 330,000 clones listed, 11% are singletons. Sequenced input: naive CD4+ T cells from blood. Every receptor here comes from a woman in her 30s in good health. Each CDR3 is given with its conserved first and last residue. D genes are given only for firm matches. Rows may omit the clone size; those that give it use once, few, many or a size class.

j_gene | v_gene | abundance | d_gene | CDR3nt | CDR3aa
TRBJ2-4 | TRBV11-2 | few | TRBD1 | TGTGCCAGCAGCAACCGGGACAGCGCTAAAAACATTCAGTACTTC | CASSNRDSAKNIQYF
TRBJ2-7 | TRBV18 | - | TRBD2 | TGTGCCAGCTCACCACCGGGGGGACTAGCGGGAGTGCACGAGCAGTACTTC | CASSPPGGLAGVHEQYF
TRBJ1-1 | TRBV6-6 | - | - | TGTGCCAGCAGTTCCAGGGGCACTGAAGCTTTCTTT | CASSSRGTEAFF
TRBJ1-4 | TRBV21-1 | - | - | TGTGCCAGCAGCAAAGACGGGACAGGGAATGAAAAACTGTTTTTT | CASSKDGTGNEKLFF
TRBJ2-7 | TRBV28 | - | TRBD1 | TGTGCCAGCAGTCGACTTGACAGGGGCCACGAGCAGTACTTC | CASSRLDRGHEQYF
TRBJ1-2 | TRBV5-4 | - | TRBD1 | TGTGCCAGCAGCAGGGACAGCATCGCTAACTATGGCTACACCTTC | CASSRDSIANYGYTF
TRBJ2-5 | TRBV4-2 | - | - | TGTGCCAGCAGCCAAGACCCTGCGGCGGTGAAGACCCAGTACTTC | CASSQDPAAVKTQYF
TRBJ2-5 | TRBV14 | - | TRBD2 | TGTGCCAGCAGCCAAGAGGCACAAGCGGGGCCAAGGGAGACCCAGTACTTC | CASSQEAQAGPRETQYF
TRBJ1-1 | TRBV28 | few | - | TGTGCCAGCATGGGGTTAGGGGATTTGAACACTGAAGCTTTCTTT | CASMGLGDLNTEAFF
TRBJ1-2 | TRBV5-1 | few | TRBD1 | TGCGCCAGCAGCTTGGGACAGGGGATCGGCTACACCTTC | CASSLGQGIGYTF
TRBJ1-5 | TRBV25-1 | - | - | TGTGCCAGCGCGTCCGGGGGTAATCAGCCCCAGCATTTT | CASASGGNQPQHF
TRBJ2-2 | TRBV4-3 | - | TRBD1 | TGCGCCAGCAGCCAACCAAAAGGGGGCCTACGGACCGGGGAGCTGTTTTTT | CASSQPKGGLRTGELFF
TRBJ2-7 | TRBV30 | - | - | TGTGCCTGGAATAGCGGACTCCTCAGGGAAAAGACCTACGAGCAGTACTTC | CAWNSGLLREKTYEQYF
TRBJ2-5 | TRBV4-1 | - | - | TGCGCCAGCAGCCAAGGGAGGATGGGAGAAGAGACCCAGTACTTC | CASSQGRMGEETQYF
TRBJ1-2 | TRBV2 | - | - | TGTGCCAGCAGTGAAAGTTTAGCAGGGGAGACTGGCTACACCTTC | CASSESLAGETGYTF
TRBJ2-1 | TRBV5-6 | - | TRBD2 | TGTGCCAGCAGCTGGGGCGGGACTAGCTCCTACAATGAGCAGTTCTTC | CASSWGGTSSYNEQFF
TRBJ2-7 | TRBV5-1 | - | TRBD1 | TGCGCCAGCAGCCCCCCGGGACAGGTGAACTCCTACGAGCAGTACTTC | CASSPPGQVNSYEQYF
TRBJ2-7 | TRBV28 | few | TRBD1 | TGTGCCAGCAGCCCCGGACAGGGGGCTGGAGAGCAGTACTTC | CASSPGQGAGEQYF
TRBJ2-1 | TRBV5-4 | few | - | TGTGCCAGCAGCTTGGGAGGTCGCTACGATGCCCATGAGCAGTTCTTC | CASSLGGRYDAHEQFF
TRBJ2-2 | TRBV2 | few | - | TGTGCCAGCAGATTCAGGGATAGCGGGGAGCTGTTTTTT | CASRFRDSGELFF
TRBJ2-7 | TRBV5-6 | - | TRBD1 | TGTGCCAGCCAGCGGTTGGGGAGTGACAGGGTAGGCGAGCAGTACTTC | CASQRLGSDRVGEQYF
TRBJ2-1 | TRBV7-2 | few | TRBD2 | TGTGCCAGCAGCCTAGGACTAGCGGGAGCGTTCGATGAGCAGTTCTTC | CASSLGLAGAFDEQFF
TRBJ2-7 | TRBV27 | few | TRBD2 | TGTGCCAGCAGCCCCCTGGCTAGCGGGGCCTACGAGCAGTACTTC | CASSPLASGAYEQYF
TRBJ2-1 | TRBV29-1 | - | - | TGCAGCGTAGCGAGCGGATATAATGAGCAGTTCTTC | CSVASGYNEQFF
TRBJ2-5 | TRBV7-2 | - | - | TGTGCCAGCAGCTTAGCCTTGGGGGGAGAGACCCAGTACTTC | CASSLALGGETQYF
TRBJ2-1 | TRBV11-1 | few | TRBD1 | TGTGCCAGCAGCCCGGGACAGAACTCCTACAATGAGCAGTTCTTC | CASSPGQNSYNEQFF
TRBJ2-1 | TRBV7-9 | - | TRBD1 | TGTGCCAGCAGCAAGGGACAGGCAAGCTCCTACAATGAGCAGTTCTTC | CASSKGQASSYNEQFF
TRBJ2-3 | TRBV29-1 | few | TRBD1 | TGCAGCGTTAAAGGACAGGGCACAGATACGCAGTATTTT | CSVKGQGTDTQYF
TRBJ2-5 | TRBV18 | few | TRBD1 | TGTGCCAGCTCACGGGACAGGGGCCAAGAGACCCAGTACTTC | CASSRDRGQETQYF
TRBJ1-2 | TRBV30 | - | - | TGTGCCTGTTACCGTTGGGGGCCGGCGGACTATGGCTACACCTTC | CACYRWGPADYGYTF
TRBJ2-3 | TRBV7-3 | few | TRBD2 | TGTGCCAGCAGCTTAAGGACTAGCGGCTCAGATACGCAGTATTTT | CASSLRTSGSDTQYF
TRBJ2-5 | TRBV28 | few | TRBD2 | TGTGCCAGCAGTCCCCCAGGACTAGCAAAGACCCAGTACTTC | CASSPPGLAKTQYF
TRBJ1-1 | TRBV5-1 | few | - | TGCGCCAGCAGCTTGGATGGGAGGGCAGGGAACACTGAAGCTTTCTTT | CASSLDGRAGNTEAFF
TRBJ1-2 | TRBV4-2 | few | - | TGTGCCAGCAGCCAACCCACCGGCCAGGGGAGATCCTCTAACTATGGCTACACCTTC | CASSQPTGQGRSSNYGYTF
TRBJ2-7 | TRBV5-6 | - | TRBD2 | TGTGCCAGCAGAACTAGCGGGAGGTCCTACGAGCAGTACTTC | CASRTSGRSYEQYF
TRBJ2-1 | TRBV7-9 | few | TRBD1 | TGTGCCAGCGAAGGGCGGGCAGGGGACAGCTTAGCCGGTCGCAATGAGCAGTTCTTC | CASEGRAGDSLAGRNEQFF
TRBJ2-7 | TRBV28 | few | TRBD2 | TGTGCCAGCAGACCCCTGCCGGGACTAGCGGAAGTTTGGGGAACCTACGAGCAGTACTTC | CASRPLPGLAEVWGTYEQYF
TRBJ1-1 | TRBV5-1 | - | TRBD1 | TGCGCCAGCAGCTTGGAGCCAGGGGGGCACACTGAAGCTTTCTTT | CASSLEPGGHTEAFF
TRBJ2-1 | TRBV29-1 | - | TRBD2 | TGCAGCGTTGGCTTTGGACTAGCGGGGTCGGATGAGCAGTTCTTC | CSVGFGLAGSDEQFF
TRBJ2-1 | TRBV7-3 | few | - | TGTGCCAGCAGCTTAACCGCCAGCGAACCTTACAATGAGCAGTTCTTC | CASSLTASEPYNEQFF
TRBJ2-5 | TRBV2 | - | - | TGTGCCAGCAGGAGGACAGTTCAAGAGACCCAGTACTTC | CASRRTVQETQYF
TRBJ2-3 | TRBV10-2 | few | - | TGCGCCAGCAGTGAGTGGCAGGCCACAGATACGCAGTATTTT | CASSEWQATDTQYF
TRBJ1-1 | TRBV7-9 | - | TRBD1 | TGTGCCAGCAGCCTAGACAGGGGGCGTAGGAACACTGAAGCTTTCTTT | CASSLDRGRRNTEAFF
TRBJ2-7 | TRBV28 | few | - | TGTGCCAGCAGTTTTACTGGGCCCTACGAGCAGTACTTC | CASSFTGPYEQYF
TRBJ2-1 | TRBV29-1 | - | TRBD2 | TGCAGCGCCCGGGACTACACTCCCTACAATGAGCAGTTCTTC | CSARDYTPYNEQFF
TRBJ2-1 | TRBV7-9 | - | TRBD2 | TGTGCCAGCAGCTTACTAGCGGGAGGATACAATGAGCAGTTCTTC | CASSLLAGGYNEQFF
TRBJ2-6 | TRBV2 | few | - | TGTGCCAGCAGTGAAGTACTTGAGCTGACTGGGGCCAACGTCCTGACTTTC | CASSEVLELTGANVLTF
TRBJ2-7 | TRBV28 | few | TRBD1 | TGTGCCAGCAGTTTTATGCTGGACAGGGTTACCTACGAGCAGTACTTC | CASSFMLDRVTYEQYF
TRBJ2-3 | TRBV28 | - | TRBD2 | TGTGCCAGCAGTTCATGGACTAGCGGGAGCACAGATACGCAGTATTTT | CASSSWTSGSTDTQYF
TRBJ2-1 | TRBV28 | - | - | TGTGCCAGCAGTTCCCGCGGCGGAAGCAACAATGAGCAGTTCTTC | CASSSRGGSNNEQFF
TRBJ2-1 | TRBV5-4 | few | TRBD2 | TGTGCCAGCAGCTTGGGTGGGACTAGCCACTACAATGAGCAGTTCTTC | CASSLGGTSHYNEQFF
TRBJ2-7 | TRBV5-1 | - | - | TGCGCCAGCACCCCTAGCGCCAACTCCTACGAGCAGTACTTC | CASTPSANSYEQYF
TRBJ2-1 | TRBV25-1 | - | - | TGTGCCAGCAAAGACAGTGACTCCTACAATGAGCAGTTCTTC | CASKDSDSYNEQFF
TRBJ2-3 | TRBV7-2 | - | - | TGTGCCAGCAGGCGGACTGGCACAGATACGCAGTATTTT | CASRRTGTDTQYF
TRBJ1-2 | TRBV4-2 | - | TRBD1 | TGTGCCAGCAGCCAAGATGTTTCAGGGGGCGATGGCTACACCTTC | CASSQDVSGGDGYTF
TRBJ2-1 | TRBV5-6 | - | TRBD1 | TGTGCCAGAAAAGCGGACAGGGAATTGTGGTATGAGCAGTTCTTC | CARKADRELWYEQFF
TRBJ2-7 | TRBV5-1 | - | TRBD1 | TGCGCCAGCAGCTTCGGACAGGATGCGTACGAGCAGTACTTC | CASSFGQDAYEQYF
TRBJ1-1 | TRBV18 | - | - | TGTGCCAGCTCATCAACAGTGAACACTGAAGCTTTCTTT | CASSSTVNTEAFF